This T cell receptor (beta chain) comes out of a study of blood T cell repertoires in COVID-19. About the study: The United States, Italy and Spain provided the acute and convalescent COVID-19 samples.

This CDR3 spans 15 amino acids. CDR1 KGHSH and CDR2 LQKENI come from the germline V gene. V lost 2 bases and J 1 base, leaving 11 bases between the germline ends. Authors' processing steps: Scientists estimated how many nucleated cells there were by amplifying reference gene primers. Produced via immunoSEQ multiplex PCR; TCRdb's table is partial and in-frame only. Clonal size and the V and J genes are those of that table, whereas D and trimming came from the DNA. The sample shows around 84,000 clones, around 84% of them seen only once. The receptor comes from an elderly man with active or convalescent COVID-19. The material sequenced was peripheral blood. The V and J genes are TRBV18 and TRBJ1-1; D not resolved. The CDR3 DNA is TGTGCCAGCTCACCAAGGCGGGATTCGAACACTGAAGCTTTCTTT. It translates to CASSPRRDSNTEAFF.